Presented here are 13 T cell receptor beta chains from one specimen sequenced in a study of blood T cell repertoires in COVID-19. The assay was immunoSEQ multiplex PCR, and TCRdb's table has in-frame clones only and misses some. The data show about 200,000 clones, 75% to 90% seen once. Material for sequencing was peripheral blood. These receptors were obtained from a human donor with active or convalescent COVID-19. The donor label of this sample is uncertain.

This chain links TRBV28 with TRBJ1-3, with D possibly being TRBD1 (5 bases). This CDR3 region has 15 residues. V lost 5 bases and J 2 bases, leaving 13 bases between the germline ends. Per the germline V gene, CDR1 is MDHEN and CDR2 is SYDVKM. The CDR3 here is CASSTQGGAGNTIYF. In DNA, the CDR3 is TGTGCCAGCAGTACCCAGGGAGGGGCTGGAAACACCATATATTTT.

The chain has TRBV25-1 and TRBJ2-7; 13 positions agree with TRBD2. V dropped 5 bases and J dropped 8; count of bases not matched to a gene: 12. The CDR3 spans 16 residues. Germline CDR1 and CDR2: MGHDK and SYGVNS. CDR3 protein: CASSPGLAGSPFKQYF. The CDR3, as DNA: TGTGCCAGCAGTCCGGGACTAGCGGGAAGCCCTTTTAAGCAGTACTTC.

This chain connects TRBV10-1 to TRBJ2-6, with 8 bases lining up with TRBD1. Looked up from germline, CDR1 is WNHNN and CDR2 is SYGVQD (reference sequence). J gave up 0 bases and V 4 bases, and 8 bases lay outside the gene matches. The length of the CDR3 is 18 residues. CDR3 coding DNA: TGCGCCAGCAGTGGGCATGGGACAGGATCCTCTGGGGCCAACGTCCTGACTTTC. Its translation is CASSGHGTGSSGANVLTF.

This chain links TRBV2 with TRBJ2-1; 7 nucleotides agree with TRBD2. The CDR3 extends over 15 amino acids. Trimming removed 7 bases from V and 2 bases from J; junction bases left unmatched: 8. The germline V gene has CDR1 SNHLY and CDR2 FYNNEI. The CDR3: CASMFSSGPYNEQFF. CDR3 nucleotides: TGTGCCAGCATGTTCTCTAGCGGACCCTACAATGAGCAGTTCTTC.

The chain couples TRBV30 to TRBJ2-7, with a weak D call TRBD1 (6 bases). V lost 0 bases and J lost 5, with 11 bases in between. The CDR3 contains 13 residues. CDR1 is GTSNPN, CDR2 SVGIG, per germline (reference sequence). CDR3 amino acids: CAWSVSRGHEQYF. CDR3 in DNA: TGTGCCTGGAGTGTGAGCAGGGGCCACGAGCAGTACTTC.

The V call is TRBV19, the J call TRBJ2-7, with TRBD2 identical over 7 bases. CDR1 and CDR2 (germline): LNHDA, SQIVND (reference sequence). This CDR3 region has 15 residues. V trimming: 4 bases; J trimming: 1 base; junction bases outside the gene matches: 7. The CDR3 spells CASSTPGRGSYEQYF. The CDR3 bases are TGTGCCAGTAGTACCCCGGGGAGGGGATCCTACGAGCAGTACTTC.

The gene calls are TRBV6-5 and TRBJ1-1; D remains ambiguous. The CDR3 is made up of 16 amino acids. The germline V gene has CDR1 MNHEY and CDR2 SVGAGI. V lost 0 bases and J lost 7, with 18 bases in between. The CDR3 DNA sequence: TGTGCCAGCAGTTACTCGTCTAGTACGGGAGACCTTGAAGCTTTCTTT. Its translation is CASSYSSSTGDLEAFF.

J is TRBJ2-7 and V is TRBV19, with 10 positions matching TRBD2. The V segment lost 5 bases and the J segment 6 bases; nucleotides outside the gene matches: 10. CDR1 is LNHDA and CDR2 is SQIVND in the germline V gene (reference sequence). The CDR3 sequence is 15 residues long. CDR3 DNA: TGTGCCAGTAGTCGGTTCCCACTAGCGGGACCCGAGCAGTACTTC. Amino acid sequence: CASSRFPLAGPEQYF.

About this clone: The same CDR3 is also encoded by other DNA sequences in this sample. This chain joins TRBV18 and TRBJ2-2; 9 bases agree with TRBD1. This CDR3 spans 15 amino acids. CDR1 and CDR2 from the germline V gene are KGHSH and LQKENI. Trimming took 6 bases from V and 4 from J; bases not matched to a gene: 6. CDR3 sequence reads: CASSPGQGSTGELFF. The CDR3 DNA is TGTGCCAGCTCCCCGGGACAGGGATCCACCGGGGAGCTGTTTTTT.

V is TRBV6-5 and J is TRBJ1-6; no firm D call. This CDR3 region has 13 residues. CDR1 MNHEY and CDR2 SVGAGI come from the germline V gene. The germline V and J ends were trimmed by 5 bases and 5 bases, with 7 bases remaining between them. CDR3 loop: CASSPRDNSPLHF. DNA of the CDR3: TGTGCCAGCAGTCCGAGGGATAATTCACCCCTCCACTTT.

The chain recombines TRBV30 with TRBJ1-6; no reliable D call. CDR3 length: 15 amino acids. V lost 3 bases and J lost 7, with 16 bases in between. Looked up from germline, CDR1 is GTSNPN and CDR2 is SVGIG (reference sequence). CDR3 DNA sequence: TGTGCCTGGAGGTTCAGCGGACTGAGAAATTCACCCCTCCACTTT. This translates into CAWRFSGLRNSPLHF.

V is TRBV3-1 (or the pseudogene TRBV3-2) and J is TRBJ2-2; 7 bases agree with TRBD1. Germline V gene lookup returns CDR1 LGHDT and CDR2 YNNKEL (reference sequence). This CDR3 spans 16 amino acids. V dropped 3 bases and J dropped 0; count of bases not matched to a gene: 4. CDR3 residues: CASSQGQSANTGELFF. The CDR3 DNA sequence: TGTGCCAGCAGCCAGGGACAGTCGGCGAACACCGGGGAGCTGTTTTTT.

The CDR3 loop is CASSISGVDTEAFF. CDR3 DNA: TGTGCCAGTAGTATATCAGGGGTAGACACTGAAGCTTTCTTT. The chain couples TRBV19 to TRBJ1-1; possibly TRBD1 for D (6 bases). The CDR3 spans 14 residues. Trimming shortened V by 2 bases and J by 3 bases, and 10 bases separated the two germline ends. Germline CDR1 reads LNHDA; CDR2 reads SQIVND (reference sequence).